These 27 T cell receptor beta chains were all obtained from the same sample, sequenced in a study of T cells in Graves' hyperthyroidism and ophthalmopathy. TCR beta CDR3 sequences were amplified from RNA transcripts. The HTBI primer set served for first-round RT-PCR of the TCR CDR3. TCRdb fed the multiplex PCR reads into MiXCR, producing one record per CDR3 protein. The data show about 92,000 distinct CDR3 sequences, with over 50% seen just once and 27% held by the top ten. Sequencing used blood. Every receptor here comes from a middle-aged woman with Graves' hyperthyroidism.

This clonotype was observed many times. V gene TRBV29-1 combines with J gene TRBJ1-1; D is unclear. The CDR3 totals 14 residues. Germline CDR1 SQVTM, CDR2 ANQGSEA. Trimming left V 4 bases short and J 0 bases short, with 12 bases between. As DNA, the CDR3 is TGCAGCGTTGTGCTACTCGAGATGAACACTGAAGCTTTCTTT. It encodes CSVVLLEMNTEAFF.

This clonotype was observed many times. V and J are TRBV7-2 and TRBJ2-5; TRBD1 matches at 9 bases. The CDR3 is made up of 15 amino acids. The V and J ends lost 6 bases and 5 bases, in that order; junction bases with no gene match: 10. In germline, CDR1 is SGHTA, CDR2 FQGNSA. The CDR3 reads CASSRDRGVWETQYF. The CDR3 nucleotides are TGTGCCAGCAGTCGAGACAGGGGGGTGTGGGAGACCCAGTACTTC.

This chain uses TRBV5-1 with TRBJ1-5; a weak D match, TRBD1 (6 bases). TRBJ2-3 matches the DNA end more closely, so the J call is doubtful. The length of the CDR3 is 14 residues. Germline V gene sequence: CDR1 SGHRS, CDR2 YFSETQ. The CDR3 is CASSFGGGNQPQYF. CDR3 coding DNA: TGCGCCAGCAGCTTTGGGGGCGGCAATCAGCCCCAGTATTTT.

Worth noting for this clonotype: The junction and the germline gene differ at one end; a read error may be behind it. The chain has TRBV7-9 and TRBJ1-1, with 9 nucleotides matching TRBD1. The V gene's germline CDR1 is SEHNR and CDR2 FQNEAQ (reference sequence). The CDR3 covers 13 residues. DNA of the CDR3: TGTGCCAACAGCCTCGGTGGGGACAGGGTGGCTTTCTTT. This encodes CANSLGGDRVAFF.

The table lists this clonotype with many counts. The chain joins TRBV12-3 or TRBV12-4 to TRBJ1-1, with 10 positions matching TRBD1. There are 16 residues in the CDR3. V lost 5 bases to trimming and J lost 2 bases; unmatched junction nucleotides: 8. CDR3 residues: CASSRRQGAINTEAFF. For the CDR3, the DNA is TGTGCCAGCAGTAGGAGACAGGGGGCGATAAACACTGAAGCTTTCTTT.

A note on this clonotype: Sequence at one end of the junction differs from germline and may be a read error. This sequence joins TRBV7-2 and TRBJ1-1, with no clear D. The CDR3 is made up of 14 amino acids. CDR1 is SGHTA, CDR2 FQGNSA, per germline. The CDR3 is CAGSQEYGETEAFF. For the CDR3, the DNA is TGTGCCGGCAGCCAAGAATACGGGGAAACTGAAGCTTTCTTT.

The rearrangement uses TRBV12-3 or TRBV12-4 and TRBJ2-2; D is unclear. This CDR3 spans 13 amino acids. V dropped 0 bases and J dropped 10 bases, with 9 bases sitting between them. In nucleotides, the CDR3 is TGTGCCAGCAGTTTAGCGGGAATCGAGGAGCTGTTTTTT. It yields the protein CASSLAGIEELFF.

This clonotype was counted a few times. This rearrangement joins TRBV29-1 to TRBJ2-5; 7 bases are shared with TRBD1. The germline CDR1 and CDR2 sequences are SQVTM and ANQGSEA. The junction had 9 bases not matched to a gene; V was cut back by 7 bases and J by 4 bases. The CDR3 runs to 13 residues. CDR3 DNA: TGCAGCGCCAAGACAGGGAACCTAGAGACCCAGTACTTC. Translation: CSAKTGNLETQYF.

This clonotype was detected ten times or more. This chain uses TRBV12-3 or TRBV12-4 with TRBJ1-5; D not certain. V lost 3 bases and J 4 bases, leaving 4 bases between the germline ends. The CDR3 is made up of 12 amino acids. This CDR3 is CASSFRNQPQHF. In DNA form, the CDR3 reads TGTGCCAGCAGTTTCCGTAATCAGCCCCAGCATTTT.

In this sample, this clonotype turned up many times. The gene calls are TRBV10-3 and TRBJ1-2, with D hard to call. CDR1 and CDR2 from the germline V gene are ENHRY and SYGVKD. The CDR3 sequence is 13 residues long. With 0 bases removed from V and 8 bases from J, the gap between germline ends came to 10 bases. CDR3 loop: CAISESGQEGYTF. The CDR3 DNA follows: TGTGCCATCAGTGAGTCAGGGCAGGAGGGCTACACCTTC.

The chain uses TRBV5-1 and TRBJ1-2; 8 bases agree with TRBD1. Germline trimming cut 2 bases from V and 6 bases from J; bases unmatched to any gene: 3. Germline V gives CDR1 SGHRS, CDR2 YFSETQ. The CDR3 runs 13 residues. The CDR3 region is CASSFGQGNGYTF. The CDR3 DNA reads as TGCGCCAGCAGCTTCGGACAGGGTAATGGCTACACCTTC.

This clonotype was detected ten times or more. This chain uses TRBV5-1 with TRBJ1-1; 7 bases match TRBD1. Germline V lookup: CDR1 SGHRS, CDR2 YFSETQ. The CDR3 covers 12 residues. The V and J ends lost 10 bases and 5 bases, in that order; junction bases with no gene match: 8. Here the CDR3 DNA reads TGCGCCTCACGGACAGGTGCAACTGAAGCTTTCTTT. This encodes CASRTGATEAFF.

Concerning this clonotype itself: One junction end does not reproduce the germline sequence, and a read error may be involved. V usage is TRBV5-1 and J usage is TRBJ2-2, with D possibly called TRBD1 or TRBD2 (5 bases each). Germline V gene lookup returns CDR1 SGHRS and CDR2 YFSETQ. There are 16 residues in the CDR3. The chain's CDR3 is CASSLTGESNTGELSW. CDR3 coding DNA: TGCGCCAGCAGCTTAACAGGCGAATCGAACACCGGGGAGCTGTCTTGG.

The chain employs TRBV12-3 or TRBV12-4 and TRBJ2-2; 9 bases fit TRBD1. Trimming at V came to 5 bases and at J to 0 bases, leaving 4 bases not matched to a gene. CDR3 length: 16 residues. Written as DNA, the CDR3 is TGTGCCAGCAGTAAGGGACAGGGTACGAACACCGGGGAGCTGTTTTTT. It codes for CASSKGQGTNTGELFF.

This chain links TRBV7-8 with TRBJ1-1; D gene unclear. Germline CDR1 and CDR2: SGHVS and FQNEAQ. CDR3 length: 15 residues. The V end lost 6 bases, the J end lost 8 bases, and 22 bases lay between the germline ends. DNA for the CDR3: TGTGCCAGCAGTCTCCTCCTGGCCACCGGGGTGGAAGCTTTCTTT. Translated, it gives CASSLLLATGVEAFF.

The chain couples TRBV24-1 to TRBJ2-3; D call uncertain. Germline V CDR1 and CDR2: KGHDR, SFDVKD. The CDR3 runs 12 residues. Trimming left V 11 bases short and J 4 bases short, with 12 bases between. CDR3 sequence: CASNPGADTQYF. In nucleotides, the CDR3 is TGTGCCAGTAACCCCGGAGCAGATACGCAGTATTTT.

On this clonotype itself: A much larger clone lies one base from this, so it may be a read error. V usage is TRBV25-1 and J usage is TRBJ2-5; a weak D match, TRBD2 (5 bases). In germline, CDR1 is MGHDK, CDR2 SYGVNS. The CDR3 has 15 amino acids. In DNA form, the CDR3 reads TGTGCCAGCAGTTTAACCGGGAACTACCAAGAGACCCGGTACTTC. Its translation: CASSLTGNYQETRYF.

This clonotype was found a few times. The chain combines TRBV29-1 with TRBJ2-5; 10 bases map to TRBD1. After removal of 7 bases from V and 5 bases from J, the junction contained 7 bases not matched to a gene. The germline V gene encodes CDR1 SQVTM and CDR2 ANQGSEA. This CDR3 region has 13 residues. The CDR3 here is CSAEGDRGETQYF. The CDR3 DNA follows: TGCAGCGCCGAAGGGGACAGGGGCGAGACCCAGTACTTC.

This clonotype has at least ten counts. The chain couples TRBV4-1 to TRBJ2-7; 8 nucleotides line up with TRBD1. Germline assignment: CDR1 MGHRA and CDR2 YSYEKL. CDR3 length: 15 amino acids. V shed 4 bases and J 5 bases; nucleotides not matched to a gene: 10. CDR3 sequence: CASSPSTGGGHEQYF. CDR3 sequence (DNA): TGCGCCAGCAGCCCCTCCACAGGGGGTGGCCACGAGCAGTACTTC.

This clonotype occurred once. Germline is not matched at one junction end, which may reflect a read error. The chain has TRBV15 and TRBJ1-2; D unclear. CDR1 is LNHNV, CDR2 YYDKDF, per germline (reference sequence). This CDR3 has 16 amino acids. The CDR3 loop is CATSISDRPSHCGNTF. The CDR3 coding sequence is TGTGCCACCAGTATTTCGGACCGACCCTCTCACTGTGGCAACACCTTC.

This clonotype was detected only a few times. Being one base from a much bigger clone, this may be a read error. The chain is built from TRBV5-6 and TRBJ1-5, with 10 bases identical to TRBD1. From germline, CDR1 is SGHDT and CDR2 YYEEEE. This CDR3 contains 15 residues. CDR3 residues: CAGSVKRQGAQPQHF. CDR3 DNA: TGTGCCGGCAGCGTAAAGAGACAGGGGGCACAGCCCCAGCATTTT.

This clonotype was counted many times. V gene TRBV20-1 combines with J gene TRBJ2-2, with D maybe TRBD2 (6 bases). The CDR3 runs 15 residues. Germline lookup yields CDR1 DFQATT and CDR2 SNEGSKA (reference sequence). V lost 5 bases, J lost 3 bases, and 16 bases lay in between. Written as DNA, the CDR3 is TGCAGTGCTCCCTTGCCTAGCGCTTACACCGGGGAGCTGTTTTTT. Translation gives CSAPLPSAYTGELFF.

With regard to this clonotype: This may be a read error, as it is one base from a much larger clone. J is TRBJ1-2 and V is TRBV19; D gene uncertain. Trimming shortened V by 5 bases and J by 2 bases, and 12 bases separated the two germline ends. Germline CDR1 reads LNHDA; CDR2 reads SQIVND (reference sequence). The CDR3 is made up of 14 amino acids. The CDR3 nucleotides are TGTGCCAGTAGTCCTTCGTTACAAAACTATGGCTACACCTTC. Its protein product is CASSPSLQNYGYTF.

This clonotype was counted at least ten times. The DNA for the CDR3 is TGTGCCAGCAGTTACGCCCCCGGGAGCACGATGGTCGGAAAACTGTTTTTT. Its translation is CASSYAPGSTMVGKLFF. The chain is built from TRBV6-5 and TRBJ1-4; D unresolved. This CDR3 spans 17 amino acids. Germline CDR1 reads MNHEY; CDR2 reads SVGAGI. V dropped 2 bases and J dropped 10 bases, with 23 bases sitting between them.

The CDR3 bases are TGTGCCAGCAGCTTGGGAACGACAGGGGGCGCAGGTCCCCAGCATTTT. Its protein is CASSLGTTGGAGPQHF. The V gene is TRBV7-9, the J gene TRBJ1-5; 10 bases match TRBD1. Trimming took 3 bases from V and 10 from J; bases not matched to a gene: 12. This CDR3 has 16 amino acids. CDR1 and CDR2 from the germline V gene are SEHNR and FQNEAQ (reference sequence).

The DNA for the CDR3 is TGTGCCAGCTCACCCCAACCACTACCAATACTTCAAGAGACCCAGTACTTC. It yields the protein CASSPQPLPILQETQYF. V gene TRBV7-6 combines with J gene TRBJ2-5; D is unresolved. This CDR3 contains 17 residues. Germline V gives CDR1 SGHVS, CDR2 FNYEAQ. V was clipped by 8 bases and J by 2 bases, with 24 bases between them.

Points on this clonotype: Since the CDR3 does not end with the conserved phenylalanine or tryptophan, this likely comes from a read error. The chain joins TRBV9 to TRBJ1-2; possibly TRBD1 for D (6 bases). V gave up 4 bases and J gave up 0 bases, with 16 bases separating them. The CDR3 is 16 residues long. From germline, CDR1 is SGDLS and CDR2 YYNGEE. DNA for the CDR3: TGTGCCAGCAGCCTTACCGGTGGGGGCCCTAACTATGGCTACACCTCC. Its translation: CASSLTGGGPNYGYTS.